The rows below give T cell receptor beta chains drawn from one sample of a study of T cell responses to AZD1222 COVID-19 vaccine. This table comes from immunoSEQ multiplex PCR, and its TCRdb copy is limited to in-frame clones, with some not included. The table has approximately 100,000 clones, more than 75% seen once. The source was peripheral blood, collected on day 0 of AZD1222 vaccination. These receptors originate from an adult in good health. The CDR3 runs from the conserved cysteine through the conserved F or W. The D gene is left open where the match is weak.

.,TRBV7-9,TRBJ2-1,CASSLGGDEQFF,TGTGCCAGCAGCTTAGGGGGAGACGAGCAGTTCTTC
.,TRBV5-5,TRBJ2-2,CASSFRGGDRTGELFF,TGTGCCAGCAGCTTCCGGGGAGGAGATCGAACCGGGGAGCTGTTTTTT
TRBD1,TRBV5-6,TRBJ1-5,CASSLGTASNQPQHF,TGTGCCAGCAGCTTAGGGACAGCTAGCAATCAGCCCCAGCATTTT
.,TRBV29-1,TRBJ2-4,CSVLWVQGNIQYF,TGCAGCGTCTTGTGGGTCCAGGGAAACATTCAGTACTTC
TRBD1,TRBV3-1/TRBV3-2,TRBJ1-2,CASSQGQGGYGYTF,TGTGCCAGCAGCCAAGGGCAGGGGGGCTATGGCTACACCTTC
.,TRBV28,TRBJ1-5,CASRIQGGNQPQHF,TGTGCCAGCAGAATACAGGGAGGCAATCAGCCCCAGCATTTT
.,TRBV18,TRBJ2-2,CASSGSTAGELFF,TGTGCCAGCTCCGGATCGACCGCCGGGGAGCTGTTTTTT
.,TRBV28,TRBJ1-3,CASSLVAGSPGNTIYF,TGTGCCAGCAGTTTAGTTGCCGGGAGCCCTGGAAACACCATATATTTT
.,TRBV5-4,TRBJ1-1,CASSLRSGRDTEAFF,TGTGCCAGCAGCTTGAGGTCCGGTCGGGACACTGAAGCTTTCTTT
.,TRBV5-1,TRBJ2-6,CASSLDLAGNGVLSGANVLTF,TGCGCCAGCAGCTTGGATTTGGCAGGGAATGGGGTGCTCTCTGGGGCCAACGTCCTGACTTTC
TRBD1,TRBV9,TRBJ1-1,CASSGGTGGTEAFF,TGTGCCAGCAGCGGCGGGACAGGGGGCACTGAAGCTTTCTTT
TRBD2,TRBV15,TRBJ2-2,CATSRGLAVAGELFF,TGTGCCACCAGCAGAGGACTAGCGGTTGCCGGGGAGCTGTTTTTT